These 18 T cell receptor beta chains were sequenced from one sample in a study of shared clonotypes between healthy human individuals. Measured with immunoSEQ multiplex PCR; TCRdb has only the in-frame clones, and not every one. The data contain over a million clones, around 82% of them seen just once; the ten biggest clones take up 0.61%. The source material was memory CD4+ T cells from PBMCs. Subset of the sample: CD45RA-negative fraction. These receptors came from a man younger than 35 in good health. Some clones in this sample may be carry-over from other donors' samples.

The chain uses TRBV5-6 and TRBJ2-4; D could derive from TRBD1 or TRBD2 (5 bases each). V was pared by 0 bases and J by 1 base, with 14 bases between. This CDR3 is 17 amino acids long. Germline lookup yields CDR1 SGHDT and CDR2 YYEEEE. The CDR3 spells CASSLGYGAGAKNIQYF. The DNA for the CDR3 is TGTGCCAGCAGCTTGGGGTACGGGGCCGGGGCCAAAAACATTCAGTACTTC. Full variable domain (rest looked up from reference TRBV5-6 and TRBJ2-4): DAGVTQSPTHLIKTRGQQVTLRCSPKSGHDTVSWYQQALGQGPQFIFQYYEEEERQRGNFPDRFSGHQFPNYSSELNVNALLLGDSALYLCASSLGYGAGAKNIQYFGAGTRLSVL.

CDR3 loop: CASSLVILTDTQYF. CDR3 nucleotides: TGTGCCAGCAGCTTGGTGATCTTAACAGATACGCAGTATTTT. The genes are TRBV5-6 and TRBJ2-3; D is unresolved. CDR3 length: 14 residues. Trimming left V 0 bases short and J 3 bases short, with 8 bases between. Germline CDR1 SGHDT, CDR2 YYEEEE.

The chain links TRBV2 to TRBJ2-7; unclear D gene. Germline loops: CDR1 SNHLY, CDR2 FYNNEI. Trimming removed 7 bases at V and 3 bases at J, with 10 bases between. This CDR3 has 12 residues. The CDR3 DNA sequence: TGTGCCAGCAACCGCGGAAGCTACGAGCAGTACTTC. It is translated as CASNRGSYEQYF.

V and J are TRBV27 and TRBJ2-5; 10 nucleotides line up with TRBD1. V was clipped by 4 bases and J by 4 bases; unmatched bases: 12. The germline CDR1 and CDR2 sequences are MNHEY and SMNVEV (reference sequence). The CDR3 is 17 residues long. The CDR3 coding sequence is TGTGCCAGCAGTTCCTCAAACCCCGACAGGGGGCCAGAGACCCAGTACTTC. This encodes CASSSSNPDRGPETQYF.

The rearrangement uses TRBV5-1 and TRBJ2-3; D is possibly TRBD2 (5 bases). The ends were cut back, 0 bases at V and 6 bases at J, with 11 bases in the middle. The V gene's germline CDR1 is SGHRS and CDR2 YFSETQ. The CDR3 contains 14 residues. CDR3 in amino acids: CASSLARESDTQYF. CDR3 coding DNA: TGCGCCAGCAGCTTGGCCCGGGAATCGGATACGCAGTATTTT.

J is TRBJ2-2 and V is TRBV2, with TRBD1 as a possible D gene (6 bases). Germline V gene lookup returns CDR1 SNHLY and CDR2 FYNNEI. V lost 11 bases, J lost 0 bases, and 16 bases lay in between. The CDR3 sequence is 15 residues long. CDR3 loop: CAGREGQTNTGELFF. The DNA of the CDR3 is TGTGCCGGCCGCGAAGGACAGACGAACACCGGGGAGCTGTTTTTT.

This sequence joins TRBV5-4 and TRBJ2-1; TRBD2 agrees at 7 bases. The V segment lost 0 bases and the J segment 6 bases; nucleotides outside the gene matches: 3. The germline V gene has CDR1 SGHNT and CDR2 YYREEE (reference sequence). This CDR3 spans 14 amino acids. CDR3 in amino acids: CASSLGGSVNEQFF. The CDR3 DNA reads TGTGCCAGCAGCTTGGGCGGGAGTGTCAATGAGCAGTTCTTC.

The chain employs TRBV5-1 and TRBJ1-3, with 7 bases lining up with TRBD1. Germline V gene data show CDR1 as SGHRS and CDR2 as YFSETQ. CDR3 length equals 16 residues. With V trimmed by 0 bases and J by 0 bases, 3 bases remained unmatched. CDR3 DNA sequence: TGCGCCAGCAGCTTGGGGGACAGATACTCTGGAAACACCATATATTTT. It specifies CASSLGDRYSGNTIYF.

V is TRBV7-6 and J is TRBJ1-2, with D possibly matching TRBD1 (5 bases). The germline gives CDR1 SGHVS, CDR2 FNYEAQ. The ends were cut back, 1 base at V and 4 bases at J, with 13 bases in the middle. There are 15 residues in the CDR3. CDR3 bases: TGTGCCAGCAGCTTAGGAAGGGGCGGAAGCTATGGCTACACCTTC. Encoded protein: CASSLGRGGSYGYTF.

The V and J genes are TRBV4-1 and TRBJ1-5; D gene ambiguous. This CDR3 contains 16 residues. Germline V gene data show CDR1 as MGHRA and CDR2 as YSYEKL. With 2 bases removed from V and 3 bases from J, the gap between germline ends came to 14 bases. The CDR3 sequence is CASSQWYGDINQPQHF. The CDR3 DNA reads as TGCGCCAGCAGCCAATGGTACGGCGATATCAATCAGCCCCAGCATTTT.

This clone was recorded once. The chain joins TRBV6-1 to TRBJ1-1, with D perhaps matching TRBD1 (5 bases). Trimming stripped 10 bases from V and 4 bases from J, with 19 bases between. The germline V gene encodes CDR1 MNHNS and CDR2 SASEGT. CDR3 length equals 14 residues. The CDR3 spells CANGLLGGGTEAFF. The CDR3 DNA reads as TGTGCCAACGGATTGTTGGGGGGGGGCACTGAAGCTTTCTTT.

V gene TRBV28 combines with J gene TRBJ2-1; 7 bases line up with TRBD1. V trimming: 6 bases; J trimming: 3 bases; junction bases outside the gene matches: 11. CDR3 length: 16 residues. Germline V gene data show CDR1 as MDHEN and CDR2 as SYDVKM. The CDR3 DNA is TGTGCCAGCAGCGGCTCGCGGGCAGGGGGCTACAATGAGCAGTTCTTC. This encodes CASSGSRAGGYNEQFF.

Here the CDR3 reads CASRSSGTGANVLTF. CDR3 coding DNA: TGTGCCAGCAGGAGCTCCGGGACAGGGGCCAACGTCCTGACTTTC. V and J are TRBV7-9 and TRBJ2-6; TRBD1 might be the D (6 bases). This CDR3 has 15 residues. Germline V gives CDR1 SEHNR, CDR2 FQNEAQ (reference sequence). V dropped 6 bases and J dropped 4 bases, with 13 bases sitting between them.

The chain links TRBV14 to TRBJ2-1, with TRBD2 matching 11 bases. The CDR3 sequence is 15 residues long. V shed 5 bases and J 2 bases; nucleotides not matched to a gene: 2. Germline-derived CDR1 and CDR2 are SGHDN and FVKESK. The CDR3 DNA is TGTGCCAGCAGCTTGGGACTAGCGGCCTACAATGAGCAGTTCTTC. Its protein is CASSLGLAAYNEQFF.

As to this clone: The sample holds other DNA sequences that translate to the same CDR3. The chain employs TRBV6-5 and TRBJ2-7; a weak D match, TRBD2 (5 bases). This CDR3 has 13 amino acids. V lost 6 bases and J 0 bases, leaving 9 bases between the germline ends. Germline CDR1 and CDR2: MNHEY and SVGAGI. CDR3 loop: CASSPRDSYEQYF. CDR3 nucleotides: TGTGCCAGCAGCCCCCGGGACTCCTACGAGCAGTACTTC.

The gene calls are TRBV6-1 and TRBJ2-6; possible D gene TRBD1, 6 bases. Germline V gene sequence: CDR1 MNHNS, CDR2 SASEGT. V lost 4 bases to trimming and J lost 0 bases, with 16 bases between them. CDR3 length: 18 amino acids. CDR3 amino acids: CASSGATGQDSGANVLTF. CDR3 bases: TGTGCCAGCAGTGGGGCGACAGGTCAGGACTCTGGGGCCAACGTCCTGACTTTC.

V and J are TRBV6-5 and TRBJ2-2, with a possible D match to TRBD2 (6 bases). This CDR3 is built from 13 residues. V was shortened by 8 bases and J by 8 bases, with 15 bases between the two germline ends. CDR1 is MNHEY and CDR2 is SVGAGI in the germline V gene. CDR3 nucleotides: TGTGCCAGCGGTAGCGGCCCAGGGGGGGAGCTGTTTTTT. This gives the protein CASGSGPGGELFF.

The genes are TRBV25-1 and TRBJ1-2, with 7 bases matching TRBD1. Germline V gene data show CDR1 as MGHDK and CDR2 as SYGVNS. The CDR3 spans 15 residues. Losses at the gene ends were 6 bases for V and 0 bases for J; bases not matched to a gene: 7. As DNA, the CDR3 is TGTGCCAGCAGCAACACAGGGGCGGCTAACTATGGCTACACCTTC. It is translated as CASSNTGAANYGYTF.